The next 13 T cell receptor beta chains were all read from a single sample in a study of T cells in localized non-small cell lung cancer. Generated by immunoSEQ multiplex PCR, the TCRdb table keeps only in-frame clones and is missing some. Here the sample spans 100,000 to 150,000 clones, more than 80% being singletons. The sample was peripheral blood, taken before any cancer treatment. The source of these receptors is a female donor at least 60 years old with stage I lung adenocarcinoma.

The V gene is TRBV6-5, the J gene TRBJ2-1; TRBD1 might be the D (5 bases). CDR3 length: 15 amino acids. The V end was cut by 7 bases, the J end by 2 bases, with 15 bases between. CDR1 is MNHEY, CDR2 SVGAGI, per germline. Written as DNA, the CDR3 is TGTGCCAGCAAAGGGGAAGGGCGGACCTACAATGAGCAGTTCTTC. It specifies CASKGEGRTYNEQFF.

The gene calls are TRBV25-1 and TRBJ2-1, with TRBD1 matching 10 bases. The CDR3 has 16 residues. Germline trimming cut 1 base from V and 5 bases from J; bases unmatched to any gene: 5. Germline V gene data show CDR1 as MGHDK and CDR2 as SYGVNS. The CDR3 DNA reads TGTGCCAGCAGTGAATCGGACAGGGGGTTCCACAATGAGCAGTTCTTC. Amino acids: CASSESDRGFHNEQFF. Combining the CDR3 with reference TRBV25-1 and TRBJ2-1 gives the whole variable domain EADIYQTPRYLVIGTGKKITLECSQTMGHDKMYWYQQDPGMELHLIHYSYGVNSTEKGDLSSESTVSRIRTEHFPLTLESARPSHTSQYLCASSESDRGFHNEQFFGPGTRLTVL.

The rearrangement uses TRBV11-2 and TRBJ2-1; 7 nucleotides align to TRBD2. In germline, CDR1 is SGHAT, CDR2 FQNNGV. The CDR3 sequence is 12 residues long. After removal of 5 bases from V and 10 bases from J, the junction contained 5 bases not matched to a gene. The CDR3 loop is CASSPQREEQFF. As DNA, the CDR3 is TGTGCCAGCAGCCCCCAGCGGGAAGAGCAGTTCTTC. The variable domain in full, completed from reference TRBV11-2 and TRBJ2-1, reads EAGVAQSPRYKIIEKRQSVAFWCNPISGHATLYWYQQILGQGPKLLIQFQNNGVVDDSQLPKDRFSAERLKGVDSTLKIQPAKLEDSAVYLCASSPQREEQFFGPGTRLTVL.

The chain combines TRBV7-9 with TRBJ2-7; 7 bases are a match to TRBD2. CDR3 length: 14 residues. The ends lost 1 base at V and 3 bases at J; junction bases unmatched: 3. Germline V gene data show CDR1 as SEHNR and CDR2 as FQNEAQ (reference sequence). The CDR3: CASSLGGSLYEQYF. CDR3 DNA sequence: TGTGCCAGCAGCTTAGGCGGGAGTCTCTACGAGCAGTACTTC.

This chain uses TRBV28 with TRBJ1-5, with D hard to call. Trimming shortened V by 3 bases and J by 0 bases, and 24 bases separated the two germline ends. The CDR3 totals 20 residues. CDR1 is MDHEN, CDR2 SYDVKM, per germline. CDR3 residues: CASSFGVAGAGSYSNQPQHF. The CDR3 coding sequence is TGTGCCAGCAGTTTTGGAGTGGCAGGAGCCGGTTCCTATAGCAATCAGCCCCAGCATTTT.

This chain uses TRBV5-1 with TRBJ2-2; D possibly corresponds to TRBD1 (6 bases). V lost 5 bases and J 0 bases, leaving 11 bases between the germline ends. There are 15 residues in the CDR3. Per germline, CDR1 SGHRS and CDR2 YFSETQ. The CDR3 sequence is CASRPTGPNTGELFF. For the CDR3, the DNA is TGCGCCAGCAGACCTACAGGGCCGAACACCGGGGAGCTGTTTTTT.

The rearrangement links TRBV6-1 to TRBJ2-1; D might be TRBD2 (6 bases). Per germline, CDR1 MNHNS and CDR2 SASEGT. With 0 bases removed from V and 8 bases from J, the gap between germline ends came to 23 bases. The length of the CDR3 is 18 residues. The CDR3 region is CASSEAQPGRDLFYEQFF. CDR3 bases: TGTGCCAGCAGTGAAGCCCAACCCGGGCGGGATCTTTTCTATGAGCAGTTCTTC.

J is TRBJ2-1 and V is TRBV20-1, with D unclear. Between the trimmed V and J ends, which lost 6 bases and 5 bases, there was a span of 8 bases. Germline loops: CDR1 DFQATT, CDR2 SNEGSKA (reference sequence). This CDR3 region has 11 residues. CDR3 amino acids: CSARKNNEQFF. The CDR3 DNA reads TGCAGTGCGAGAAAGAACAATGAGCAGTTCTTC.

The CDR3: CASSPNRGLSSYNEQFF. CDR3 coding DNA: TGTGCCAGCAGCCCTAACAGGGGCCTCAGCTCCTACAATGAGCAGTTCTTC. This chain links TRBV9 with TRBJ2-1; TRBD1 matches at 7 bases. CDR3 length: 17 residues. Germline loops: CDR1 SGDLS, CDR2 YYNGEE. Trimming took 4 bases from V and 0 from J; bases not matched to a gene: 10.

This chain joins TRBV10-1 and TRBJ2-7, with 11 bases fitting TRBD2. Germline loops: CDR1 WNHNN, CDR2 SYGVQD (reference sequence). V shed 10 bases and J 0 bases; nucleotides not matched to a gene: 5. This CDR3 region has 14 residues. This CDR3 reads CATPLAGASYEQYF. The CDR3, as DNA: TGCGCCACCCCACTAGCGGGAGCCTCCTACGAGCAGTACTTC.

Here the CDR3 reads CASSLQTGTYEQYF. CDR3 nucleotides: TGTGCCAGCAGCTTGCAAACAGGAACCTACGAGCAGTACTTC. The chain uses TRBV5-4 and TRBJ2-7; weak D call: TRBD1 (5 bases). With 1 base removed from V and 2 bases from J, the gap between germline ends came to 10 bases. This CDR3 contains 14 residues. Germline V lookup: CDR1 SGHNT, CDR2 YYREEE (reference sequence).

The genes are TRBV5-4 and TRBJ1-2, with D perhaps TRBD1 (5 bases). Trimming took 4 bases from V and 6 from J, leaving 19 bases between them. Germline CDR1 SGHNT, CDR2 YYREEE (reference sequence). The length of the CDR3 is 15 residues. The CDR3 sequence is CASSVPGTNVDGYTF. DNA for the CDR3: TGTGCCAGCAGCGTTCCCGGGACTAATGTGGATGGCTACACCTTC.

This chain links TRBV6-6 with TRBJ1-5; D gene uncertain. This CDR3 comprises 14 residues. Trimming shortened V by 2 bases and J by 3 bases, and 8 bases separated the two germline ends. Germline CDR1 reads MNHNY; CDR2 reads SVGAGI (reference sequence). CDR3: CASSYKGTNQPQHF. CDR3 DNA sequence: TGTGCCAGCAGTTACAAGGGTACCAATCAGCCCCAGCATTTT.